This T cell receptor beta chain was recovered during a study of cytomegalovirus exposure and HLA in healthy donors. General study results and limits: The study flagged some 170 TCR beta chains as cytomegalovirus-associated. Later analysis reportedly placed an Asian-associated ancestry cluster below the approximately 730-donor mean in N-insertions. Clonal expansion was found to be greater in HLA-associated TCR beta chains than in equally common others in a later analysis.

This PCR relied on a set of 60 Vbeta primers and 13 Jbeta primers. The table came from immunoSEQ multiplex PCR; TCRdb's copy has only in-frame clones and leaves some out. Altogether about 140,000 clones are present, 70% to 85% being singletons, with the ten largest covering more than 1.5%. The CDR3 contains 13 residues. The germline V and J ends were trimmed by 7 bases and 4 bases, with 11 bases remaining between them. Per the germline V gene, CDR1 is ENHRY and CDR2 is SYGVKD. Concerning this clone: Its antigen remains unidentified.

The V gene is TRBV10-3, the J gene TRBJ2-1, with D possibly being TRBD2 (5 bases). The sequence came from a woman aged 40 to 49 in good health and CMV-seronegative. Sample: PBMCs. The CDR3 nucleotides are TGTGCCATCACGGGATCCGGGTACAATGAGCAGTTCTTC. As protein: CAITGSGYNEQFF.